Shown below are 10 T cell receptor beta chains from a single sample sequenced in a study of identical twins. TCRdb reanalysed the 5' RACE reads using MiXCR and keeps one entry per CDR3 protein. This repertoire shows some 200,000 distinct CDR3 sequences, around 8.1% found once; its top ten account for less than 2%. This sample was also put to use in a study of yellow fever vaccine responses in identical twins.

The sequenced sample consisted of memory (CD45RO+) T cells sorted from blood. These receptors all stem from a woman between 18 and 30 years old in good health.

The CDR3 reads CASSGSEGQLSYEQYF. The CDR3 DNA reads TGTGCCAGCAGTGGCTCTGAGGGACAGCTATCCTACGAGCAGTACTTC. V usage is TRBV28 and J usage is TRBJ2-7; 7 bases match TRBD1. V gave up 5 bases and J gave up 1 base; unmatched junction bases: 11. The CDR3 extends over 16 amino acids. CDR1 MDHEN and CDR2 SYDVKM come from the germline V gene.

The genes are TRBV18 and TRBJ2-7, with unresolved D. CDR3 length: 14 amino acids. The V and J ends lost 4 bases and 3 bases respectively, with 13 bases between them. CDR1 KGHSH and CDR2 LQKENI come from the germline V gene. In nucleotides, the CDR3 is TGTGCCAGCTCACGAAGCACTTCTTACTACGAGCAGTACTTC. Translated, it gives CASSRSTSYYEQYF.

This clonotype was seen at least ten times. This rearrangement joins TRBV20-1 to TRBJ2-4, with 14 positions matching TRBD2. The CDR3 length is 19 residues. Germline V gene sequence: CDR1 DFQATT, CDR2 SNEGSKA (reference sequence). Trimming cost V 3 bases and J 0 bases; bases outside gene matches: 10. The CDR3 sequence: CSASDRGTSGGIAKNIQYF. CDR3 coding DNA: TGCAGTGCTAGTGACCGGGGGACTAGCGGGGGTATAGCCAAAAACATTCAGTACTTC.

A few counts support this clonotype. Given a much more abundant clone one base away, this may be a read error. J is TRBJ2-4 and V is TRBV12-3 or TRBV12-4; 10 bases line up with TRBD2. CDR3 length equals 17 residues. CDR3 sequence (DNA): TGTACCATCCTGACTAGCGGGTCGATACTAGCCAAAAACATTCAGTACTTC. It translates to CTILTSGSILAKNIQYF.

This clonotype was observed at least ten times. The chain recombines TRBV5-1 with TRBJ2-7; 9 bases align to TRBD1. This CDR3 comprises 12 residues. Germline V CDR1 and CDR2: SGHRS, YFSETQ. J lost 6 bases, V lost 4 bases, and 2 bases had no gene match. The CDR3 DNA reads as TGCGCCAGCAGCGCGGGACAGGGCGAGCAGTACTTC. Residues: CASSAGQGEQYF.

In its sample, this clonotype was seen a few times. The V and J genes are TRBV6-5 and TRBJ2-7, with unresolved D. Germline V CDR1 and CDR2: MNHEY, SVGAGI. CDR3 length: 14 residues. The V gene lost 3 bases and the J gene lost 5 bases, with 14 bases spanning the gap. The CDR3 loop is CASSYREAVDEQYF. As DNA, the CDR3 is TGTGCCAGCAGTTATCGTGAGGCGGTTGACGAGCAGTACTTC.

Ten or more counts support this clonotype. The chain joins TRBV18 to TRBJ1-3, with D hard to call. The CDR3 has 19 amino acids. V lost 1 base and J lost 3, with 22 bases in between. Germline lookup yields CDR1 KGHSH and CDR2 LQKENI. This CDR3 reads CASSPLARSPSTDGNTIYF. In DNA form, the CDR3 reads TGTGCCAGCTCACCACTTGCAAGATCTCCCAGCACGGATGGAAACACCATATATTTT.

This clonotype has only a few counts. V gene TRBV3-1 combines with J gene TRBJ2-7; 11 bases match TRBD1. CDR1 and CDR2 from the germline V gene are LGHDT and YNNKEL (reference sequence). V shed 7 bases and J 4 bases; nucleotides not matched to a gene: 6. The CDR3 covers 14 residues. CDR3 protein: CASTRTGGAYEQYF. DNA of the CDR3: TGTGCCAGCACCCGGACAGGGGGCGCGTACGAGCAGTACTTC.

This clonotype was observed a handful of times. The chain recombines TRBV7-9 with TRBJ2-5, with 8 bases lining up with TRBD2. The CDR3 extends over 17 amino acids. Germline lookup yields CDR1 SEHNR and CDR2 FQNEAQ (reference sequence). The junction had 15 bases not matched to a gene; V was cut back by 7 bases and J by 2 bases. The CDR3 DNA follows: TGTGCCAGCATCAAGGACAGCGGGGGAACCTCTCAAGAGACCCAGTACTTC. Its protein product is CASIKDSGGTSQETQYF.

This clonotype has only a few counts. The CDR3 is CASSLTGYEHQEAFF. DNA for the CDR3: TGTGCCAGCAGTTTAACAGGGTATGAACATCAGGAAGCTTTCTTT. This chain connects TRBV6-5 to TRBJ1-1, with D possibly TRBD1 on 6 matching bases. Trimming removed 4 bases from V and 8 bases from J, with 20 bases in between. Looked up from germline, CDR1 is MNHEY and CDR2 is SVGAGI. This CDR3 is 15 amino acids long.